This is a list of T cell receptor beta chains from one sample in a study of shared clonotypes between healthy human individuals. Assay: immunoSEQ multiplex PCR; the TCRdb copy retains only in-frame clones and omits some. This sample has roughly 500,000 clones, with 79% found just once. Input material: PBMCs. The receptors were gathered from a woman aged 40 to 49 in good health. Some clones in this sample may be carry-over from other donors' samples. The CDR3 runs from the conserved cysteine through the conserved F or W. The D gene is left open where the match is weak. Some rows have no size entry. The others give once, few or many, or a class for an expanded clone.

cdr3_nt: TGTGCCAGCGGGACAGGGGGGATCGGTTGGACCGGGGAGCTGTTTTTT
cdr3_aa: CASGTGGIGWTGELFF
cdr3_length: 16
clone_size: .
d_call: TRBD1
v_call: TRBV19
j_call: TRBJ2-2

cdr3_nt: TGTGCCAGCAGTGACTTGGACACACGGAACGCCTATGGCTACACCTTC
cdr3_aa: CASSDLDTRNAYGYTF
cdr3_length: 16
clone_size: .
d_call: .
v_call: TRBV6-4
j_call: TRBJ1-2

cdr3_nt: TGTGCCAGCAGCGTAGCTGTGATGAACACTGAAGCTTTCTTT
cdr3_aa: CASSVAVMNTEAFF
cdr3_length: 14
clone_size: .
d_call: .
v_call: TRBV9
j_call: TRBJ1-1

cdr3_nt: TGTGCCAGTAGTTCGGACAGGCGGAAGCTGTTTTTT
cdr3_aa: CASSSDRRKLFF
cdr3_length: 12
clone_size: many
d_call: TRBD1
v_call: TRBV19
j_call: TRBJ2-2

cdr3_nt: TGTGCCAGCAGCTCCACTAGCGGGTCCTACAATGAGCAGTTCTTC
cdr3_aa: CASSSTSGSYNEQFF
cdr3_length: 15
clone_size: .
d_call: TRBD2
v_call: TRBV11-1
j_call: TRBJ2-1

cdr3_nt: TGTGCCAGCAGCCCCGGACTAGCAGAAGAGACCCAGTACTTC
cdr3_aa: CASSPGLAEETQYF
cdr3_length: 14
clone_size: .
d_call: TRBD2
v_call: TRBV7-2
j_call: TRBJ2-5

cdr3_nt: TGCGCCAGCAGCCTACAGGACACTGGGGCCAACGTCCTGACTTTC
cdr3_aa: CASSLQDTGANVLTF
cdr3_length: 15
clone_size: .
d_call: .
v_call: TRBV5-1
j_call: TRBJ2-6

cdr3_nt: TGTGCCTGGAGGCTAGCGGGAGGAGGGTACGAGCAGTACTTC
cdr3_aa: CAWRLAGGGYEQYF
cdr3_length: 14
clone_size: .
d_call: TRBD2
v_call: TRBV30
j_call: TRBJ2-7

cdr3_nt: TGTGCCAGCAGAGGAGACAGGGGGCTTGGTGGCTACACCTTC
cdr3_aa: CASRGDRGLGGYTF
cdr3_length: 14
clone_size: .
d_call: TRBD1
v_call: TRBV6-1
j_call: TRBJ1-2

cdr3_nt: TGCGCCAGCAGCCCGGGGACGGGTAATCAGCCCCAGCATTTT
cdr3_aa: CASSPGTGNQPQHF
cdr3_length: 14
clone_size: .
d_call: .
v_call: TRBV5-1
j_call: TRBJ1-5

cdr3_nt: TGTGCCAGCAGTCTCACGGACCTTGGCTATGGCTACACCTTC
cdr3_aa: CASSLTDLGYGYTF
cdr3_length: 14
clone_size: few
d_call: .
v_call: TRBV2
j_call: TRBJ1-2

cdr3_nt: TGCGCCAGCAGCCAAGCTCGATATAGCCCCCTAGACCTCCCGGAGCAGTACTTC
cdr3_aa: CASSQARYSPLDLPEQYF
cdr3_length: 18
clone_size: .
d_call: .
v_call: TRBV4-3
j_call: TRBJ2-7

cdr3_nt: TGTGCCAGCAGCCCGACTCCGCCGGGGCCTAATCAGCCCCAGCATTTT
cdr3_aa: CASSPTPPGPNQPQHF
cdr3_length: 16
clone_size: .
d_call: .
v_call: TRBV7-2
j_call: TRBJ1-5

cdr3_nt: TGCAGCGTGGCTCAGGGGGCGGGAAATGAGCAGTTCTTC
cdr3_aa: CSVAQGAGNEQFF
cdr3_length: 13
clone_size: .
d_call: TRBD1
v_call: TRBV29-1
j_call: TRBJ2-1

cdr3_nt: TGTGCCAGCCTGCCACTTCGAACTAATGAAAAACTGTTTTTT
cdr3_aa: CASLPLRTNEKLFF
cdr3_length: 14
clone_size: .
d_call: .
v_call: TRBV2
j_call: TRBJ1-4

cdr3_nt: TGTGCCAGCAGTGATGCAGTTTCTGGGGCCAACGTCCTGACTTTC
cdr3_aa: CASSDAVSGANVLTF
cdr3_length: 15
clone_size: .
d_call: .
v_call: TRBV6-1
j_call: TRBJ2-6

cdr3_nt: TGTGCCAGCAGCGTAGAAGTAGCGGGAGCTCCGAACACCGGGGAGCTGTTTTTT
cdr3_aa: CASSVEVAGAPNTGELFF
cdr3_length: 18
clone_size: .
d_call: TRBD2
v_call: TRBV9
j_call: TRBJ2-2

cdr3_nt: TGTGCCAGCAGCTCTCGAGATAGTTTCCAGCAGTTCTTC
cdr3_aa: CASSSRDSFQQFF
cdr3_length: 13
clone_size: .
d_call: .
v_call: TRBV5-4
j_call: TRBJ2-1

cdr3_nt: TGTGCCAGCAGCTCCCGGACAGGGGGTACCTACGAGCAGTACTTC
cdr3_aa: CASSSRTGGTYEQYF
cdr3_length: 15
clone_size: .
d_call: TRBD1
v_call: TRBV7-2
j_call: TRBJ2-7

cdr3_nt: TGTGCCAGTAGTTTGACGGGCGCGATCACTGAAGCTTTCTTT
cdr3_aa: CASSLTGAITEAFF
cdr3_length: 14
clone_size: few
d_call: .
v_call: TRBV19
j_call: TRBJ1-1

cdr3_nt: TGTGCCAGCAGCCTACAGGTGAACACTGAAGCTTTCTTT
cdr3_aa: CASSLQVNTEAFF
cdr3_length: 13
clone_size: few
d_call: .
v_call: TRBV7-9
j_call: TRBJ1-1

cdr3_nt: TGCGCCAGCAGCCGGACAGGCGGGGGAGGCACAGATACGCAGTATTTT
cdr3_aa: CASSRTGGGGTDTQYF
cdr3_length: 16
clone_size: .
d_call: .
v_call: TRBV5-1
j_call: TRBJ2-3

cdr3_nt: TGTGCCAGCAGTGAAGGAATGAACACTGAAGCTTTCTTT
cdr3_aa: CASSEGMNTEAFF
cdr3_length: 13
clone_size: .
d_call: .
v_call: TRBV28
j_call: TRBJ1-1

cdr3_nt: TGTGCCAGCTCACGGGAGGGGGTGAACACTGAAGCTTTCTTT
cdr3_aa: CASSREGVNTEAFF
cdr3_length: 14
clone_size: .
d_call: .
v_call: TRBV18
j_call: TRBJ1-1

cdr3_nt: TGCAGCGTTGATAGAAGAACTGAAGCTTTCTTT
cdr3_aa: CSVDRRTEAFF
cdr3_length: 11
clone_size: few
d_call: .
v_call: TRBV29-1
j_call: TRBJ1-1

cdr3_nt: TGCGCCAGCAGCCAAGCTGTAAGGGGCCGAGGTTCAGAAAAACTGTTTTTT
cdr3_aa: CASSQAVRGRGSEKLFF
cdr3_length: 17
clone_size: .
d_call: .
v_call: TRBV4-1
j_call: TRBJ1-4

cdr3_nt: TGCGCCAGCAGCGTCCAGGGATCCATTTCCTACGAGCAGTACTTC
cdr3_aa: CASSVQGSISYEQYF
cdr3_length: 15
clone_size: .
d_call: .
v_call: TRBV5-1
j_call: TRBJ2-7

cdr3_nt: TGTGCCAGCAGCTCCGCGGGCAGCCGAGGATACACAGATACGCAGTATTTT
cdr3_aa: CASSSAGSRGYTDTQYF
cdr3_length: 17
clone_size: once
d_call: .
v_call: TRBV5-4
j_call: TRBJ2-3

cdr3_nt: TGTGCCAGCAGCCCCTCGGACATCCGTGGGCAGACCCAGTACTTC
cdr3_aa: CASSPSDIRGQTQYF
cdr3_length: 15
clone_size: .
d_call: .
v_call: TRBV7-6
j_call: TRBJ2-5

cdr3_nt: TGTGCTAGCAGCTTATACAGGGGGGCTAATGAAAAACTGTTTTTT
cdr3_aa: CASSLYRGANEKLFF
cdr3_length: 15
clone_size: .
d_call: TRBD1
v_call: TRBV7-7
j_call: TRBJ1-4

cdr3_nt: TGTGCCAGCCAGACCCATGGGAACAATGAGCAGTTCTTC
cdr3_aa: CASQTHGNNEQFF
cdr3_length: 13
clone_size: .
d_call: .
v_call: TRBV5-4
j_call: TRBJ2-1

cdr3_nt: TGTGCCACCAGCCCCCGGGGGGGCGGGCAAGAGACCCAGTACTTC
cdr3_aa: CATSPRGGGQETQYF
cdr3_length: 15
clone_size: .
d_call: TRBD2
v_call: TRBV15
j_call: TRBJ2-5

cdr3_nt: TGTGCCAGCAGTCTATTTTCCGGGGGAAACACCGGGGAGCTGTTTTTT
cdr3_aa: CASSLFSGGNTGELFF
cdr3_length: 16
clone_size: .
d_call: .
v_call: TRBV27
j_call: TRBJ2-2

cdr3_nt: TGCGCCAGCAGCTTGCTAGCCGGCACCGGGGAGCTGTTTTTT
cdr3_aa: CASSLLAGTGELFF
cdr3_length: 14
clone_size: .
d_call: .
v_call: TRBV5-1
j_call: TRBJ2-2

cdr3_nt: TGTGCCAGCAGCTTAGTGGGGGGGGCCCCCGGAGAGCAGTTCTTC
cdr3_aa: CASSLVGGAPGEQFF
cdr3_length: 15
clone_size: .
d_call: .
v_call: TRBV7-2
j_call: TRBJ2-1

cdr3_nt: TGTGCCAGCAGTTACGACACAGGGACCGATGAGACCCAGTACTTC
cdr3_aa: CASSYDTGTDETQYF
cdr3_length: 15
clone_size: many
d_call: .
v_call: TRBV6-5
j_call: TRBJ2-5

cdr3_nt: TGTGCCAGCAGCTCCCCGGGACTAGCGGGAGGCCTCTACGAGCAGTACTTC
cdr3_aa: CASSSPGLAGGLYEQYF
cdr3_length: 17
clone_size: .
d_call: TRBD2
v_call: TRBV5-5
j_call: TRBJ2-7

cdr3_nt: TGTGCCAGCAGCGTAGAAGGACAGGGGGCCAATGAGCAGTTCTTC
cdr3_aa: CASSVEGQGANEQFF
cdr3_length: 15
clone_size: .
d_call: TRBD1
v_call: TRBV9
j_call: TRBJ2-1

cdr3_nt: TGTGCCAGCAGCGCCCGTTCCGGGACAGGGAGTGAAAAACTGTTTTTT
cdr3_aa: CASSARSGTGSEKLFF
cdr3_length: 16
clone_size: .
d_call: TRBD1
v_call: TRBV4-2
j_call: TRBJ1-4

cdr3_nt: TGTGCCAGCAGTTTCAGGGGCTCTGGAAACACCATATATTTT
cdr3_aa: CASSFRGSGNTIYF
cdr3_length: 14
clone_size: .
d_call: .
v_call: TRBV28
j_call: TRBJ1-3

cdr3_nt: TGTGCCAGCAGCTTAGGGGCATCCAATGAGCAGTTCTTC
cdr3_aa: CASSLGASNEQFF
cdr3_length: 13
clone_size: .
d_call: .
v_call: TRBV7-3
j_call: TRBJ2-1

cdr3_nt: TGTGCCTGGACCAGGGGAAGCACAGATACGCAGTATTTT
cdr3_aa: CAWTRGSTDTQYF
cdr3_length: 13
clone_size: many
d_call: .
v_call: TRBV30
j_call: TRBJ2-3

cdr3_nt: TGTGCCAGTAGTCCTAGCGGGAACTACAATGAGCAGTTCTTC
cdr3_aa: CASSPSGNYNEQFF
cdr3_length: 14
clone_size: .
d_call: TRBD2
v_call: TRBV19
j_call: TRBJ2-1

cdr3_nt: TGTGCCAGCAGTGAATTCGGAGCGGGAGAGGGGGAGCAGTACTTC
cdr3_aa: CASSEFGAGEGEQYF
cdr3_length: 15
clone_size: .
d_call: TRBD2
v_call: TRBV2
j_call: TRBJ2-7

cdr3_nt: TGTGCCACCAGCGGATCGACTAGCGGGAACAATGAGCAGTTCTTC
cdr3_aa: CATSGSTSGNNEQFF
cdr3_length: 15
clone_size: .
d_call: TRBD2
v_call: TRBV15
j_call: TRBJ2-1

cdr3_nt: TGTGCCAGCAGTGAGCCGGGTGCAACTAATGAAAAACTGTTTTTT
cdr3_aa: CASSEPGATNEKLFF
cdr3_length: 15
clone_size: .
d_call: .
v_call: TRBV6-1
j_call: TRBJ1-4

cdr3_nt: TGTGCCAGCAGTCGTAGTACCGGGGAGCTGTTTTTT
cdr3_aa: CASSRSTGELFF
cdr3_length: 12
clone_size: .
d_call: .
v_call: TRBV28
j_call: TRBJ2-2

cdr3_nt: TGTGCCAGCAGTTTATTCGGTAGCGGGAGGGCGGGCGAGCAGTACTTC
cdr3_aa: CASSLFGSGRAGEQYF
cdr3_length: 16
clone_size: .
d_call: TRBD2
v_call: TRBV28
j_call: TRBJ2-7

cdr3_nt: TGCGCCAGCAGAGGCAATAGCGGGAGGGCCTCCAATGAGCAGTTCTTC
cdr3_aa: CASRGNSGRASNEQFF
cdr3_length: 16
clone_size: .
d_call: TRBD2
v_call: TRBV10-2
j_call: TRBJ2-1

cdr3_nt: TGTGCCAGTAGTAAACGGACTGACACTGAAGCTTTCTTT
cdr3_aa: CASSKRTDTEAFF
cdr3_length: 13
clone_size: .
d_call: .
v_call: TRBV19
j_call: TRBJ1-1

cdr3_nt: TGTGCCAGCAGCCCAAACCGGGCCGACAATGAGCAGTTCTTC
cdr3_aa: CASSPNRADNEQFF
cdr3_length: 14
clone_size: .
d_call: .
v_call: TRBV11-2
j_call: TRBJ2-1

cdr3_nt: TGTGCCACAAGACCCCGGCGAACTGAAGCTTTCTTT
cdr3_aa: CATRPRRTEAFF
cdr3_length: 12
clone_size: few
d_call: .
v_call: TRBV6-1
j_call: TRBJ1-1

cdr3_nt: TGTGCCATCAGTGAGTGGGATGATACGCAGTATTTT
cdr3_aa: CAISEWDDTQYF
cdr3_length: 12
clone_size: .
d_call: .
v_call: TRBV10-3
j_call: TRBJ2-3

cdr3_nt: TGTGCCATCGGGGCCGGGACAGGCACCTACGAGCAGTACTTC
cdr3_aa: CAIGAGTGTYEQYF
cdr3_length: 14
clone_size: .
d_call: TRBD1
v_call: TRBV28
j_call: TRBJ2-7

cdr3_nt: TGTGCCAGCACCTATGGACTAGCGGGAGTTTTAGCAGATACGCAGTATTTT
cdr3_aa: CASTYGLAGVLADTQYF
cdr3_length: 17
clone_size: .
d_call: TRBD2
v_call: TRBV7-9
j_call: TRBJ2-3